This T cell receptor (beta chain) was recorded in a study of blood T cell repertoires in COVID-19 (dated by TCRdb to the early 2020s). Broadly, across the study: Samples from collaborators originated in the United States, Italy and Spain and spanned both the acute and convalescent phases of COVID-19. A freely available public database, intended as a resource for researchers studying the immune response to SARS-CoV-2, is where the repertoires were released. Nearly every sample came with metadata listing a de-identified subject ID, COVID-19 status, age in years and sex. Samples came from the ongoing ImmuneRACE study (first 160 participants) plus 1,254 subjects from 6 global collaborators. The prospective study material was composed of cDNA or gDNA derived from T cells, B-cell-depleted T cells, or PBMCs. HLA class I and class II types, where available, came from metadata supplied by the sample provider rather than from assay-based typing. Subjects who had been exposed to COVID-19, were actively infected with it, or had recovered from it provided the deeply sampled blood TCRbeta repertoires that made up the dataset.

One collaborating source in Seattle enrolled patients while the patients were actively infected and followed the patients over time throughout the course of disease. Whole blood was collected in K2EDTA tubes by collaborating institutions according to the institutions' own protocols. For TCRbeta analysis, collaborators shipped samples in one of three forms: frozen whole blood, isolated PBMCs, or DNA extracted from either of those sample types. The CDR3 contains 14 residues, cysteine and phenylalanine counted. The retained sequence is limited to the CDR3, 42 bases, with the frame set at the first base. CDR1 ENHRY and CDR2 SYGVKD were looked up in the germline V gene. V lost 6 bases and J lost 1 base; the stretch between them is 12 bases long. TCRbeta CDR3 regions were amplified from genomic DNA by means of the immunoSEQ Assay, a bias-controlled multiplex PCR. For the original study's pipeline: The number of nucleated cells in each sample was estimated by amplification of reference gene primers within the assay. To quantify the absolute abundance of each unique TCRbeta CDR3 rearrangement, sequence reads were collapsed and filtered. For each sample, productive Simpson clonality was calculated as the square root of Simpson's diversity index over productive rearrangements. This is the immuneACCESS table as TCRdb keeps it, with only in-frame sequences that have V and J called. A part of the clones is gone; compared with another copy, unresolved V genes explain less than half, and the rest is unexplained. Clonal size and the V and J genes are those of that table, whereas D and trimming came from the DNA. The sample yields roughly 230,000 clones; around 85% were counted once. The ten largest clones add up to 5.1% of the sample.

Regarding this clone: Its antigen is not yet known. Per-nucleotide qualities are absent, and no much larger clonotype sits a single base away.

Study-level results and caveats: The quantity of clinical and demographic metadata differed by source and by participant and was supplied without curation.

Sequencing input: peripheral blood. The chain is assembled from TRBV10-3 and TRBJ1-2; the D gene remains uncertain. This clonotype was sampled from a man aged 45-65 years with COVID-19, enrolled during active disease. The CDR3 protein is CAISKESGNYGYTF. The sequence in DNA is TGTGCCATCAGCAAAGAGTCGGGTAACTATGGCTACACCTTC.